The rows below give T cell receptor beta chains drawn from one sample of a study of blood T cell repertoires in COVID-19. Using immunoSEQ multiplex PCR, the repertoire was profiled, and TCRdb retains in-frame clones only, with some absent. Here the sample spans 120,000 to 150,000 clones, about nine tenths being singletons. The sample consisted of peripheral blood. The receptor source for this set is a man over 45 with active or convalescent COVID-19. Each CDR3 is given with its conserved first and last residue. Fields, in order: J gene, V gene, D gene, clone size, CDR3 protein, CDR3 DNA. The D gene is left open where the match is weak. Size is stated for part of the rows, as once, few or many counts, or as a class when the clone is expanded.

TRBJ1-4 TRBV9 - - CASSVGTGNEKLFF TGTGCCAGCAGCGTAGGCACAGGGAATGAAAAACTGTTTTTT
TRBJ1-5 TRBV5-8 - few CASRRGLSAEGNQPQHF TGTGCCAGCAGACGGGGACTATCCGCGGAGGGCAATCAGCCCCAGCATTTT
TRBJ1-5 TRBV19 TRBD1 few CASSESTGGHQPQHF TGTGCCAGTAGTGAATCGACAGGGGGCCATCAGCCCCAGCATTTT
TRBJ1-1 TRBV2 - - CASISGLQNTEAFF TGTGCCAGCATCTCTGGGCTACAGAACACTGAAGCTTTCTTT
TRBJ2-2 TRBV5-1 TRBD2 - CASSLTSGTGELFF TGCGCCAGCAGCCTAACTAGCGGGACCGGGGAGCTGTTTTTT
TRBJ1-6 TRBV2 TRBD1 - CASRASDRASPLHF TGTGCCAGCAGGGCATCAGACAGGGCTTCACCCCTCCACTTT
TRBJ1-6 TRBV7-9 - - CASTAPRRDSPLHF TGTGCCAGCACAGCTCCACGGCGGGATTCACCCCTCCACTTT
TRBJ2-7 TRBV7-8 TRBD2 - CASSPKLLAYSYEQYF TGTGCCAGCAGCCCCAAATTACTAGCGTATTCCTACGAGCAGTACTTC
TRBJ2-2 TRBV19 - few CASSTVRGANTGELFF TGTGCCAGTAGTACTGTCAGGGGCGCGAACACCGGGGAGCTGTTTTTT
TRBJ1-1 TRBV14 - - CASSRGSNTEAFF TGTGCCAGCAGCAGGGGCTCGAACACTGAAGCTTTCTTT
TRBJ2-1 TRBV18 - - CASSPDRSVNEQFF TGTGCCAGCTCACCGGACAGATCGGTCAATGAGCAGTTCTTC
TRBJ1-2 TRBV6-2/TRBV6-3 - - CASSYEEGFGYTF TGTGCCAGCAGTTACGAGGAGGGCTTTGGCTACACCTTC
TRBJ1-5 TRBV28 - - CASSGQLKSQPQHF TGTGCCAGCAGTGGACAGCTTAAAAGTCAGCCCCAGCATTTT
TRBJ2-1 TRBV7-2 TRBD1 - CASSLRQGNEQFF TGTGCCAGCAGCCTACGACAGGGAAATGAGCAGTTCTTC
TRBJ1-2 TRBV18 - - CASSPTHRSPNYGYTF TGTGCCAGCTCACCAACTCACAGGTCCCCTAACTATGGCTACACCTTC
TRBJ2-2 TRBV5-1 TRBD1 once CASSLVFLRGQGLQELNTGELFF TGCGCCAGCAGCTTGGTTTTCTTAAGGGGACAGGGTCTTCAAGAGCTGAACACCGGGGAGCTGTTTTTT